This TCR beta chain is drawn from a study of metastatic and nonmetastatic thyroid tumors. Study-level background: Thyroid patients, malignant and benign, had repertoires compared across blood and tumor or nodule tissue.

By share, this clone ranks as medium-sized. The antigen remains unidentified. Patients underwent thyroid surgery, and none had received any treatment before it. Study-wide results and limits: In both blood and tumor samples, TCR beta diversity was reported significantly higher for malignant than benign nodules.

In the authors' methods: Building a distant-metastasis classifier for papillary thyroid cancer drew on CDR3 differences across clinicopathological groups. TCRdb reprocessed the PCR reads via MiXCR. The V and J calls here are based on TCRdb, not the publication. The sample lists some 25,000 clones, around 20% seen once, with over 10% in the top ten. Sequenced material: blood. This receptor was identified in a male donor with papillary thyroid cancer or a benign thyroid nodule (not recorded which). Some clones in this sample may be carry-over from other donors' samples.

For the CDR3, the DNA is TGTGCCAGCTCAGCTACTGAGGCCTACGAGCAGTACTTC. Amino acids: CASSATEAYEQYF. V gene TRBV18 combines with J gene TRBJ2-7; no clear D gene. The V and J ends lost 5 bases and 2 bases respectively, with 10 bases between them. This CDR3 spans 13 amino acids. Germline V gene sequence: CDR1 KGHSH, CDR2 LQKENI.